The subject of this entry is one T cell receptor (beta chain). What it recognizes is unknown. CDR1 is SGHRS and CDR2 is YFSETQ in the germline V gene. Germline trimming cut 4 bases from V and 4 bases from J; bases unmatched to any gene: 6. This CDR3 comprises 16 residues. The sample comes from a study of T-cell reconstitution after alpha-beta-depleted transplantation in children. Study-wide results and limits: Newly produced T cells mostly provided counts and TCRbeta diversity after one year, as hyperexpanded clones declined. Several hundred expanded graft clones reportedly gave rise to the alpha-beta T cells present about two months after transplant.

Unique molecular identifiers tagged the TCRbeta library. Each CDR3 protein is one row after TCRdb ran MiXCR on the PCR reads. The table records around 670,000 distinct CDR3 sequences, roughly 13% of them present only once. This sequence was found in a girl aged 2 to 10 with congenital amegakaryocytic thrombocytopenia, due to receive a stem cell transplant. The V gene is TRBV5-1, the J gene TRBJ1-3; 12 nucleotides agree with TRBD1. Material: PBMCs, obtained before TCRalphabeta/CD19-depleted stem cell transplant. CDR3 DNA sequence: TGCGCCAGCAGCCTGGGGGGACAGGGGGCCGGAAACACCATATATTTT. Translated, it gives CASSLGGQGAGNTIYF.